The clone carrying this T cell receptor beta chain was detected a few times. Its cognate antigen is unknown. Uncontrolled infections, other autoimmune diseases, pregnancy or lactation barred patients from enrollment. Clinical symptoms and serum thyroxine were used for diagnosis; TRAb, thyroid ultrasound and orbital computed tomography were also relied on. Out of about 11 ml of fresh peripheral blood, PBMCs were obtained. The TCR beta CDR3 regions underwent amplification from RNA transcripts. HTBI-primed RT-PCR formed the first round, and a multiplex PCR formed the second. TCRdb re-analysed the multiplex PCR reads in MiXCR, keeping a single row per CDR3 protein. The sample lists 350,000 or so distinct CDR3 sequences; roughly 16% were seen once. V was shortened by 2 bases and J by 1 base, with 11 bases between the two germline ends. Germline loops: CDR1 MNHEY, CDR2 SVGAGI. CDR3 length equals 15 residues.

The record originates from a study of Graves' ophthalmopathy and Graves' hyperthyroidism. Study findings and constraints: Ophthalmopathy and stable hyperthyroidism were discriminated by a 13-signature model, with over 85% sensitivity and 70% to 84% specificity.

The source material was peripheral blood. This sequence originates from an adult man with Graves' ophthalmopathy. This chain links TRBV6-5 with TRBJ1-1; TRBD1 might be the D (5 bases). Here the CDR3 reads CASSYTYRSNTEAFF. As DNA, the CDR3 is TGTGCCAGCAGTTACACTTACAGGTCGAACACTGAAGCTTTCTTT.